A single sample is the source of the 25 T cell receptor beta chains below, sequenced in a study of memory B cells and T cells in multiple sclerosis. Clones were read by immunoSEQ multiplex PCR, and TCRdb kept only the in-frame ones, dropping some. The table has about 14,000 clones, about 70% seen once. The sequenced sample consisted of memory (CD45RO+) CD4+ T cells from blood. The receptors shown here come from a human donor with multiple sclerosis.

This chain joins TRBV10-2 and TRBJ1-1, with 7 bases fitting TRBD1. Germline loops: CDR1 WSHSY, CDR2 SAAADI. The trim removed 3 bases at V and 3 bases at J, leaving 7 bases unmatched. The CDR3 contains 15 residues. The CDR3 coding sequence is TGCGCCAGCAGTGATGGGGCTACAGGGGACACTGAAGCTTTCTTT. It is translated as CASSDGATGDTEAFF.

This chain links TRBV10-3 with TRBJ1-4, with D unresolved. The CDR3 spans 12 residues. The V gene's germline CDR1 is ENHRY and CDR2 SYGVKD. V was trimmed by 4 bases and J by 8 bases, leaving 8 bases between them. CDR3 protein: CAISGRAEKLFF. The CDR3 DNA reads as TGTGCCATCAGTGGGAGGGCCGAAAAACTGTTTTTT.

The chain joins TRBV6-5 to TRBJ2-7; perhaps TRBD1 as D (5 bases). Trimming stripped 0 bases from V and 6 bases from J, with 15 bases between. This CDR3 comprises 15 residues. CDR1 is MNHEY, CDR2 SVGAGI, per germline. CDR3 DNA sequence: TGTGCCAGCAGTTACTCCCCAGGGAATGGGGCCGAGCAGTACTTC. Translation: CASSYSPGNGAEQYF.

In this sample, this clone turned up a few times. The J gene is TRBJ1-6, the V gene TRBV2; 7 bases align to TRBD1. The germline CDR1 and CDR2 sequences are SNHLY and FYNNEI. CDR3 length equals 14 residues. The trim removed 5 bases at V and 10 bases at J, leaving 8 bases unmatched. CDR3 nucleotides: TGTGCCAGCAGTTTGGGACAGATTGCCTCACCCCTCCACTTT. Its translation: CASSLGQIASPLHF. Combining the CDR3 with reference TRBV2 and TRBJ1-6 gives the whole variable domain EPEVTQTPSHQVTQMGQEVILRCVPISNHLYFYWYRQILGQKVEFLVSFYNNEISEKSEIFDDQFSVERPDGSNFTLKIRSTKLEDSAMYFCASSLGQIASPLHFGNGTRLTVT.

CDR3 residues: CASRFLHTGVYEQYF. For the CDR3, the DNA is TGTGCAAGTCGCTTCTTGCACACAGGGGTCTACGAGCAGTACTTC. The rearrangement links TRBV12-2 to TRBJ2-7; the DNA was not compared with TRBD1, the D call given in the table. TRBV12-2 is noted as a pseudogene. The CDR3 covers 15 residues.

The chain uses TRBV2 and TRBJ1-3; 7 nucleotides match TRBD1. V dropped 6 bases and J dropped 0; count of bases not matched to a gene: 5. This CDR3 contains 15 residues. Germline V gene lookup returns CDR1 SNHLY and CDR2 FYNNEI. Written as DNA, the CDR3 is TGTGCCAGCAGGATGGGACAGAGCTCTGGAAACACCATATATTTT. It translates to CASRMGQSSGNTIYF.

This clone was detected once. V and J are TRBV5-1 and TRBJ2-5; 14 bases are a match to TRBD2. V trimming: 2 bases; J trimming: 4 bases; junction bases outside the gene matches: 4. Germline V gene data show CDR1 as SGHRS and CDR2 as YFSETQ. The CDR3 loop spans 16 amino acids. The CDR3 sequence is CASSFGLAGGPETQYF. CDR3 nucleotide sequence: TGCGCCAGCAGCTTCGGACTAGCGGGAGGACCAGAGACCCAGTACTTC.

The genes are TRBV7-2 and TRBJ2-5, with D possibly being TRBD2 (6 bases). CDR3 length: 17 amino acids. Germline CDR1 is SGHTA and CDR2 is FQGNSA. Trimming pared 1 base from V and 2 bases from J, leaving 17 bases between. The CDR3 spells CASSLVSAGRGQETQYF. CDR3 in DNA: TGTGCCAGCAGCTTAGTTTCAGCGGGCCGGGGACAAGAGACCCAGTACTTC. Full variable domain (rest looked up from reference TRBV7-2 and TRBJ2-5): GAGVSQSPSNKVTEKGKDVELRCDPISGHTALYWYRQSLGQGLEFLIYFQGNSAPDKSGLPSDRFSAERTGGSVSTLTIQRTQQEDSAVYLCASSLVSAGRGQETQYFGPGTRLLVL.

The V call is TRBV30, the J call TRBJ2-7; the D is unclear. Trimming took off 6 bases at V and 4 bases at J, with 13 bases between the two ends. The length of the CDR3 is 12 residues. Germline values: CDR1 GTSNPN, CDR2 SVGIG (reference sequence). The CDR3 DNA reads as TGTGCCTGCCATATCGACTTATACGAGCAGTACTTC. Translating it yields CACHIDLYEQYF.

The chain links TRBV11-3 to TRBJ2-1, with unresolved D. The CDR3 spans 12 residues. Germline V lookup: CDR1 SGHNT, CDR2 YENEEA. V lost 1 base, J lost 5 bases, and 3 bases lay in between. The CDR3 loop reads CASSLVDNEQFF. Written as DNA, the CDR3 is TGTGCCAGCAGCTTAGTCGACAATGAGCAGTTCTTC.

The chain carries TRBV7-9 and TRBJ2-5; D is unclear. This CDR3 comprises 12 residues. Per the germline V gene, CDR1 is SEHNR and CDR2 is FQNEAQ (reference sequence). The germline V and J ends were trimmed by 2 bases and 5 bases, with 6 bases remaining between them. The CDR3 nucleotides are TGTGCCAGCAGCTTATCACGGGAGACCCAGTACTTC. Protein product: CASSLSRETQYF.

This rearrangement joins TRBV28 to TRBJ1-5; TRBD1 agrees at 8 bases. The CDR3 covers 14 residues. J was trimmed by 0 bases and V by 9 bases; bases with no gene match: 4. Germline values: CDR1 MDHEN, CDR2 SYDVKM. The CDR3 loop is CASRQGFSNQPQHF. The DNA for the CDR3 is TGTGCCAGTAGACAGGGGTTTAGCAATCAGCCCCAGCATTTT.

The chain has TRBV6-1 and TRBJ2-1; D gene ambiguous. CDR1 and CDR2 (germline): MNHNS, SASEGT. This CDR3 region has 14 residues. Trimming cost V 1 base and J 16 bases, with 20 bases left between them. The CDR3 DNA is TGTGCCAGCAGTGAAGACCCCAGGTCTCGCTCCCACTTCTTC. Translated: CASSEDPRSRSHFF.

The chain links TRBV29-1 to TRBJ2-5; 12 bases align to TRBD2. After removal of 7 bases from V and 4 bases from J, the junction contained 4 bases not matched to a gene. In germline, CDR1 is SQVTM, CDR2 ANQGSEA. The CDR3 is 13 residues long. Here the CDR3 reads CSAPSGGAETQYF. In nucleotides, the CDR3 is TGCAGCGCGCCTAGCGGGGGGGCAGAGACCCAGTACTTC.

The rearrangement links TRBV15 to TRBJ1-1, with D maybe TRBD1 (6 bases). CDR1 and CDR2 (germline): LNHNV, YYDKDF (reference sequence). CDR3 size: 13 residues. Trimming took 0 bases from V and 9 from J, leaving 11 bases between them. The chain's CDR3 is CATSRDIRGQAFF. CDR3 DNA sequence: TGTGCCACCAGCAGAGATATCAGGGGCCAAGCTTTCTTT.

The chain combines TRBV6-4 with TRBJ2-3, with D perhaps TRBD2 (6 bases). With 3 bases removed from V and 2 bases from J, the gap between germline ends came to 12 bases. The germline gives CDR1 MRHNA, CDR2 SNTAGT. The CDR3 covers 15 residues. CDR3: CASSESAGYTDTQYF. The CDR3 DNA reads TGTGCCAGCAGTGAGTCTGCGGGGTACACAGATACGCAGTATTTT.

The rearrangement links TRBV5-1 to TRBJ2-3; D gene ambiguous. The CDR3 runs 14 residues. With 4 bases removed from V and 2 bases from J, the gap between germline ends came to 11 bases. The germline V gene has CDR1 SGHRS and CDR2 YFSETQ. CDR3 DNA: TGCGCCAGCAGCATTTTTAGCCCCACAGATACGCAGTATTTT. Translating it yields CASSIFSPTDTQYF.

This clone was recorded once. The V and J genes are TRBV5-6 and TRBJ2-4; D is ambiguous. The germline V gene encodes CDR1 SGHDT and CDR2 YYEEEE. The V end lost 4 bases, the J end lost 8 bases, and 13 bases lay between the germline ends. CDR3 size: 13 residues. CDR3 protein: CASSLSRLDIQYF. CDR3 sequence (DNA): TGTGCCAGCAGCCTGAGCAGGCTTGACATTCAGTACTTC. Full variable domain (rest looked up from reference TRBV5-6 and TRBJ2-4): DAGVTQSPTHLIKTRGQQVTLRCSPKSGHDTVSWYQQALGQGPQFIFQYYEEEERQRGNFPDRFSGHQFPNYSSELNVNALLLGDSALYLCASSLSRLDIQYFGAGTRLSVL.

The chain carries TRBV19 and TRBJ1-2, with D hard to call. V shed 3 bases and J shed 2 bases, with 10 bases lying between them. The germline V gene encodes CDR1 LNHDA and CDR2 SQIVND (reference sequence). This CDR3 contains 14 residues. The CDR3 sequence: CASSILTKNYGYTF. As DNA, the CDR3 is TGTGCCAGTAGTATCCTGACAAAAAACTATGGCTACACCTTC.

CDR3: CAISASGSYEQYF. In nucleotides, the CDR3 is TGTGCCATCAGCGCCAGTGGCTCCTACGAGCAGTACTTC. V gene TRBV10-3 combines with J gene TRBJ2-7; D is uncertain. The CDR3 has 13 amino acids. CDR1 ENHRY and CDR2 SYGVKD come from the germline V gene. Trimming removed 6 bases from V and 0 bases from J, with 9 bases in between.

The table lists this clone with a few counts. This chain links TRBV28 with TRBJ2-1; tentatively, D is TRBD2 (5 bases). The CDR3 is 14 amino acids. CDR1 MDHEN and CDR2 SYDVKM come from the germline V gene. Trimming took 8 bases from V and 7 from J, leaving 18 bases between them. The CDR3 DNA is TGTGCCAGCCTTGCAAGGCACCCGGGAAATGAGCAGTTCTTC. This encodes CASLARHPGNEQFF. Using reference TRBV28 and TRBJ2-1 for the parts outside the CDR3, the full variable domain is DVKVTQSSRYLVKRTGEKVFLECVQDMDHENMFWYRQDPGLGLRLIYFSYDVKMKEKGDIPEGYSVSREKKERFSLILESASTNQTSMYLCASLARHPGNEQFFGPGTRLTVL.

The chain links TRBV18 to TRBJ2-7; D perhaps matches TRBD1 (6 bases). The CDR3 length is 13 residues. V was pared by 5 bases and J by 6 bases, with 14 bases between. Germline V lookup: CDR1 KGHSH, CDR2 LQKENI. The CDR3 bases are TGTGCCAGCTCAGTAAACAGGGACCTCGAGCAGTACTTC. Its translation is CASSVNRDLEQYF.

Details on this clone: This sample includes further DNA sequences coding for the same CDR3. The chain recombines TRBV2 with TRBJ1-1, with 8 positions matching TRBD1. The CDR3 consists of 13 residues. Germline V gene data show CDR1 as SNHLY and CDR2 as FYNNEI. V dropped 3 bases and J dropped 3; count of bases not matched to a gene: 0. This CDR3 is CASSEDRDTEAFF. Written as DNA, the CDR3 is TGTGCCAGCAGTGAGGACAGGGACACTGAAGCTTTCTTT.

V and J are TRBV6-1 and TRBJ1-2, with D maybe TRBD1 (5 bases). Germline lookup yields CDR1 MNHNS and CDR2 SASEGT. The CDR3 runs to 15 residues. V was cut by 4 bases and J by 2 bases, with 14 bases left in between. The CDR3 here is CASSGGNSQNYGYTF. The CDR3 DNA reads TGTGCCAGCAGTGGGGGCAACAGCCAGAACTATGGCTACACCTTC.

The V gene is TRBV30, the J gene TRBJ1-1, with D possibly matching TRBD1 (5 bases). The germline V and J ends were trimmed by 3 bases and 5 bases, with 25 bases remaining between them. The germline V gene has CDR1 GTSNPN and CDR2 SVGIG (reference sequence). The CDR3 loop spans 17 amino acids. The CDR3 loop reads CAWRAWGGVKVETEAFF. Written as DNA, the CDR3 is TGTGCCTGGAGAGCCTGGGGGGGGGTTAAGGTCGAAACTGAAGCTTTCTTT.